Below, 25 T cell receptor beta chains from the same sample are listed, as sequenced in a study of blood T cell repertoires in COVID-19. Clones were sequenced by immunoSEQ multiplex PCR, and TCRdb holds only the in-frame ones, with some missing. The sample has more than 250,000 clones, about 82% seen once. The specimen sequenced was peripheral blood. These receptors originate from a woman between 45 and 60 years old with acute or convalescent COVID-19.

V and J are TRBV28 and TRBJ2-7, with TRBD2 as a possible D gene (5 bases). Germline V gives CDR1 MDHEN, CDR2 SYDVKM. The CDR3 covers 12 residues. Trimming pared 7 bases from V and 3 bases from J, leaving 10 bases between. CDR3 protein: CASISGNYEQYF. In nucleotides, the CDR3 is TGTGCCAGCATCTCCGGGAACTACGAGCAGTACTTC.

V and J are TRBV23-1 and TRBJ2-7; 8 positions agree with TRBD1. TRBV23-1 is marked as an open reading frame, function uncertain. V was clipped by 5 bases and J by 3 bases; unmatched bases: 18. This CDR3 is 18 amino acids long. CDR3 protein: CASSSGLKRTGHLYEQYF. As DNA, the CDR3 is TGCGCCAGCAGTTCCGGGCTTAAGAGGACAGGGCACCTCTACGAGCAGTACTTC.

The chain joins TRBV3-1 (or the pseudogene TRBV3-2) to TRBJ2-7; 8 bases map to TRBD1. With V trimmed by 4 bases and J by 3 bases, 5 bases remained unmatched. The germline V gene has CDR1 LGHDT and CDR2 YNNKEL (reference sequence). The CDR3 contains 14 residues. The chain's CDR3 is CASSPRGQSYEQYF. The CDR3 DNA follows: TGTGCCAGCAGCCCCAGGGGGCAGAGCTACGAGCAGTACTTC.

This clone has only one observation. The rearrangement links TRBV10-2 to TRBJ1-2, with D possibly matching TRBD1 (5 bases). Germline CDR1 WSHSY, CDR2 SAAADI. The CDR3 runs 16 residues. The V end lost 4 bases, the J end lost 4 bases, and 19 bases lay between the germline ends. The CDR3: CASSVPAGRTTYGYTF. The CDR3 coding sequence is TGCGCCAGCAGTGTTCCGGCAGGGCGAACGACCTATGGCTACACCTTC.

The genes are TRBV18 and TRBJ2-3; a possible D gene is TRBD1 (6 bases). Deletions cut 3 bases from V and 3 bases from J, with 13 bases between. CDR3 length: 15 amino acids. In germline, CDR1 is KGHSH, CDR2 LQKENI. For the CDR3, the DNA is TGTGCCAGCTCACCGACAGGTGAGGTAACAGATACGCAGTATTTT. Translated: CASSPTGEVTDTQYF.

The chain carries TRBV11-2 and TRBJ2-7, with TRBD1 identical over 11 bases. CDR1 SGHAT and CDR2 FQNNGV come from the germline V gene. The CDR3 is made up of 19 amino acids. The trim removed 1 base at V and 8 bases at J, leaving 19 bases unmatched. CDR3 loop: CASSLVPGQGVSSDSKQYF. The CDR3, as DNA: TGTGCCAGCAGCTTAGTACCGGGACAGGGGGTCTCCTCTGATTCGAAGCAGTACTTC.

This sequence joins TRBV27 and TRBJ1-2; D may be TRBD1 (5 bases). Germline CDR1 is MNHEY and CDR2 is SMNVEV (reference sequence). The V and J ends lost 3 bases and 4 bases respectively, with 12 bases between them. This CDR3 spans 14 amino acids. CDR3 in DNA: TGTGCCAGCAGTTTTAGTGGCAGGGCCTATGGCTACACCTTC. It translates to CASSFSGRAYGYTF.

The V gene is TRBV5-1, the J gene TRBJ2-1, with 7 nucleotides matching TRBD2. CDR3 length: 15 residues. J gave up 3 bases and V 0 bases, and 3 bases lay outside the gene matches. Germline-derived CDR1 and CDR2 are SGHRS and YFSETQ. For the CDR3, the DNA is TGCGCCAGCAGCTTGGGAGCGGGGTACTACAATGAGCAGTTCTTC. Translation: CASSLGAGYYNEQFF.

This rearrangement joins TRBV9 to TRBJ1-1; TRBD1 aligns across 9 bases. Germline V gene lookup returns CDR1 SGDLS and CDR2 YYNGEE. This CDR3 is built from 14 residues. V lost 4 bases to trimming and J lost 6 bases; unmatched junction nucleotides: 7. The CDR3 loop is CASSLGTGRAEAFF. In DNA, the CDR3 is TGTGCCAGCAGCCTTGGGACAGGGAGGGCTGAAGCTTTCTTT.

The chain links TRBV2 to TRBJ2-7; D is possibly TRBD1 (6 bases). Deletions cut 6 bases from V and 1 base from J, with 13 bases between. The germline V gene has CDR1 SNHLY and CDR2 FYNNEI. The CDR3 totals 14 residues. CDR3 loop: CASSTRDKSYEQYF. DNA for the CDR3: TGTGCCAGCAGCACCCGGGACAAGTCCTACGAGCAGTACTTC.

The chain recombines TRBV28 with TRBJ2-7; a weak D match, TRBD1 (5 bases). Trimming cost V 3 bases and J 2 bases, with 14 bases left between them. The CDR3 loop spans 15 amino acids. The germline gives CDR1 MDHEN, CDR2 SYDVKM. CDR3 amino acids: CASSFVSGAAYEQYF. CDR3 coding DNA: TGTGCCAGCAGTTTCGTTTCTGGGGCAGCCTACGAGCAGTACTTC.

The chain carries TRBV7-2 and TRBJ2-7, with TRBD2 matching 12 bases. Trimming removed 3 bases from V and 3 bases from J; junction bases left unmatched: 3. The CDR3 has 15 residues. Germline V lookup: CDR1 SGHTA, CDR2 FQGNSA. The CDR3 loop reads CASSFGLAGFYEQYF. In nucleotides, the CDR3 is TGTGCCAGCAGCTTCGGACTAGCGGGATTCTACGAGCAGTACTTC.

The chain carries TRBV7-8 and TRBJ2-7; TRBD1 agrees at 8 bases. Germline lookup yields CDR1 SGHVS and CDR2 FQNEAQ. The CDR3 is 16 amino acids. V dropped 1 base and J dropped 5; count of bases not matched to a gene: 10. The CDR3 protein is CASSLVGRTGMHEQYF. CDR3 bases: TGTGCCAGCAGCTTAGTAGGCCGGACAGGGATGCACGAGCAGTACTTC.

This clone was observed a single time. In nucleotides, the CDR3 is TGTGCCATCAGTGAACAGGGTGACGGGAATCAGCCCCAGCATTTT. Its translation is CAISEQGDGNQPQHF. The chain employs TRBV10-3 and TRBJ1-5; possibly TRBD1 for D (6 bases). The CDR3 length is 15 residues. V lost 3 bases and J lost 4, with 13 bases in between. The V gene's germline CDR1 is ENHRY and CDR2 SYGVKD.

This rearrangement joins TRBV28 to TRBJ1-1; TRBD1 matches at 7 bases. The CDR3 is 13 amino acids. Germline-derived CDR1 and CDR2 are MDHEN and SYDVKM. V was clipped by 6 bases and J by 9 bases; unmatched bases: 10. CDR3 bases: TGTGCCAGCAGAATAACGGGACAGACGAAAGCTTTCTTT. As protein: CASRITGQTKAFF.

The V call is TRBV27, the J call TRBJ1-3; 7 bases map to TRBD1. The CDR3 runs to 12 residues. Germline V gene sequence: CDR1 MNHEY, CDR2 SMNVEV (reference sequence). Germline trimming cut 5 bases from V and 9 bases from J; bases unmatched to any gene: 4. CDR3 in amino acids: CASSTTGTTIYF. The CDR3 nucleotides are TGTGCCAGCAGTACGACAGGGACCACCATATATTTT.

The chain has TRBV6-5 and TRBJ2-7; 12 bases are shared with TRBD2. CDR1 and CDR2 (germline): MNHEY, SVGAGI. V shed 6 bases and J 1 base; nucleotides not matched to a gene: 4. The CDR3 has 15 amino acids. The CDR3: CASRPGTSGSYEQYF. The CDR3 region has the DNA TGTGCCAGCAGGCCCGGGACTAGCGGGTCCTACGAGCAGTACTTC.

This sequence joins TRBV28 and TRBJ2-3, with 12 bases that match TRBD2. Germline-derived CDR1 and CDR2 are MDHEN and SYDVKM. J gave up 1 base and V 4 bases, and 6 bases lay outside the gene matches. The CDR3 has 17 amino acids. The CDR3 nucleotides read TGTGCCAGCAGTTCAAGGCGGACTAGCGGGGGCACAGATACGCAGTATTTT. Translating it yields CASSSRRTSGGTDTQYF.

V usage is TRBV24-1 and J usage is TRBJ2-1, with 10 bases aligning to TRBD2. The CDR3 has 17 residues. V trimming: 3 bases; J trimming: 2 bases; junction bases outside the gene matches: 6. CDR1 is KGHDR, CDR2 SFDVKD, per germline. CDR3 residues: CATSDPLAGGTYNEQFF. The CDR3 DNA follows: TGTGCCACCAGTGATCCCTTAGCGGGAGGCACCTACAATGAGCAGTTCTTC.

V is TRBV5-8 and J is TRBJ2-5, with 9 bases aligning to TRBD1. The CDR3 totals 15 residues. V was pared by 4 bases and J by 6 bases, with 10 bases of the junction left unmatched. Germline V CDR1 and CDR2: SGHTS, YDEGEE. Written as DNA, the CDR3 is TGTGCCAGCAGCCTCGGACAGGGGAATGTGAAGACCCAGTACTTC. Encoded protein: CASSLGQGNVKTQYF.

The chain links TRBV28 to TRBJ1-1; possible D gene TRBD1, 6 bases. The germline CDR1 and CDR2 sequences are MDHEN and SYDVKM. Trimming shortened V by 5 bases and J by 9 bases, and 16 bases separated the two germline ends. The CDR3 runs to 13 residues. The CDR3 loop is CASSNRNRVKAFF. Written as DNA, the CDR3 is TGTGCCAGCAGTAACCGAAACAGGGTAAAAGCTTTCTTT.

The CDR3 loop is CSVEQGARETQYF. Written as DNA, the CDR3 is TGCAGCGTTGAACAGGGGGCGCGGGAGACCCAGTACTTC. The rearrangement joins TRBV29-1 to TRBJ2-5, with 8 nucleotides matching TRBD1. Germline V gene data show CDR1 as SQVTM and CDR2 as ANQGSEA. The J segment lost 5 bases and the V segment lost 2 bases, leaving 4 bases of the junction unmatched. The CDR3 length is 13 residues.

The V and J genes are TRBV3-1 (or the pseudogene TRBV3-2) and TRBJ2-7, with TRBD1 as a possible D gene (5 bases). Trimming cost V 4 bases and J 0 bases, with 10 bases left between them. Germline assignment: CDR1 LGHDT and CDR2 YNNKEL (reference sequence). This CDR3 is 14 amino acids long. This chain's CDR3 is CASSRGESSYEQYF. In DNA, the CDR3 is TGTGCCAGCAGCCGGGGCGAGAGCTCCTACGAGCAGTACTTC.

This rearrangement joins TRBV7-6 to TRBJ1-1; TRBD1 matches 7 bases. Germline assignment: CDR1 SGHVS and CDR2 FNYEAQ. Trimming took 2 bases from V and 4 from J; bases not matched to a gene: 7. The CDR3 has 15 amino acids. CDR3: CASSLQTGRFTEAFF. CDR3 sequence (DNA): TGTGCCAGCAGCTTACAGACAGGGAGGTTCACTGAAGCTTTCTTT. The variable domain in full, with the rest retrieved from reference TRBV7-6 and TRBJ1-1, is GAGVSQSPRYKVTKRGQDVALRCDPISGHVSLYWYRQALGQGPEFLTYFNYEAQQDKSGLPNDRFSAERPEGSISTLTIQRTEQRDSAMYRCASSLQTGRFTEAFFGQGTRLTVV.

The chain couples TRBV5-3 to TRBJ2-7, with TRBD2 matching over 9 bases. TRBV5-3 is reported as an ORF; its role is uncertain. V shed 4 bases and J 6 bases; nucleotides not matched to a gene: 11. CDR3 length equals 15 residues. The CDR3 coding sequence is TGTGCCAGAAGCAAATACCCCGGGACTAGCAGCGAGCAGTACTTC. This sequence encodes CARSKYPGTSSEQYF.